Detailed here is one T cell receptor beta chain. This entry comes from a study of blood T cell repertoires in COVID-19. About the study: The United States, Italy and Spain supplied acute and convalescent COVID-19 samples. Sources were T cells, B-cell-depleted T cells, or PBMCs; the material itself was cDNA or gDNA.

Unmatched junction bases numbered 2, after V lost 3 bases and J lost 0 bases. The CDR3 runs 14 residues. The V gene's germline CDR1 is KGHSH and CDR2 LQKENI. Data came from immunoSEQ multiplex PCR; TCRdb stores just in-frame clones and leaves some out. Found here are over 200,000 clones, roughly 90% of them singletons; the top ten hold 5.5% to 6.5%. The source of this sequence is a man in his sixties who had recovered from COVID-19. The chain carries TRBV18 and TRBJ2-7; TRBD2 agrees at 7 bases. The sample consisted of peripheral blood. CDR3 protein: CASSPRTSSYEQYF. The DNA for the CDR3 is TGTGCCAGCTCACCCAGGACTAGCTCCTACGAGCAGTACTTC.